This entry is about one TCR beta chain. In the original workflow: Reference gene primer amplification gave estimated nucleated cell counts. TCRdb's copy holds only in-frame clones and misses some; the assay was immunoSEQ multiplex PCR. V and J calls and clone size are those listed in that table; D and trimming were worked out from the DNA. The table has tens of thousands of clones, roughly four fifths seen once. CDR1 is KGHDR, CDR2 SFDVKD, per germline. This CDR3 has 13 residues. Deletions cut 6 bases from V and 6 bases from J, with 11 bases between. This record belongs to a study of blood T cell repertoires in COVID-19. Across the whole study: Samples representing acute and convalescent COVID-19 were sourced from the United States, Italy and Spain. The analysed material was cDNA or gDNA that came from T cells, B-cell-depleted T cells, or PBMCs.

J is TRBJ1-5 and V is TRBV24-1, with no clear D. The sequence was collected from a man between 65 and 79 years old with acute or convalescent COVID-19. Sequencing input: peripheral blood. The CDR3 loop is CATSSYSGQPQHF. Here the CDR3 DNA reads TGTGCCACCAGTTCATATAGCGGTCAGCCCCAGCATTTT.